This entry lists 5 T cell receptor beta chains sequenced from one sample in a study of shared clonotypes between healthy human individuals (dated by TCRdb to about 2020). CD8 naive samples were CD45RO-negative cells positively selected for CCR7, giving a CD45RA+CCR7+ population that excluded TemRA cells. The library was obtained by the immunoSEQ multiplex PCR assay. The table comes from immuneACCESS by way of TCRdb, which keeps in-frame sequences with V and J called. Part of the clones is missing from these tables; in studies checked, under half for an unresolved V gene and the rest for unknown reasons. For this sample the table gives 2 million to 2.5 million clones, of which about 92% were detected only once. The ten most abundant clones make up under 2% of the sample. The sample taken for sequencing was naive CD8+ T cells from PBMCs. The sample's cell subset or site label is to be understood as: CD45RA+CCR7+. The source is a man aged 18 to 35 in good health. Some clones in this sample may be carry-over from other donors' samples.

The CDR3 DNA reads TGTGCCAGCAGCTCCGGCCCTTCGCAGCCGAACACTGAAGCTTTCTTT. This encodes CASSSGPSQPNTEAFF. This chain connects TRBV11-3 to TRBJ1-1, with unresolved D. Germline CDR1 SGHNT, CDR2 YENEEA. The V end was cut by 4 bases, the J end by 1 base, with 16 bases between. CDR3 size: 16 residues. The variable domain in full, with the rest retrieved from reference TRBV11-3 and TRBJ1-1, is EAGVVQSPRYKIIEKKQPVAFWCNPISGHNTLYWYLQNLGQGPELLIRYENEEAVDDSQLPKDRFSAERLKGVDSTLKIQPAELGDSAVYLCASSSGPSQPNTEAFFGQGTRLTVV.

The J gene is TRBJ2-5, the V gene TRBV11-2; possible D gene TRBD1, 5 bases. With 7 bases removed from V and 5 bases from J, the gap between germline ends came to 20 bases. There are 15 residues in the CDR3. Germline V gene sequence: CDR1 SGHAT, CDR2 FQNNGV. The CDR3 protein is CASTTPSRAWETQYF. In nucleotides, the CDR3 is TGTGCCAGCACCACACCCAGCAGGGCCTGGGAGACCCAGTACTTC.

This chain links TRBV1 with TRBJ1-2; the D call of TRBD1 is as the table states it, not checked on the DNA. TRBV1 constitutes a pseudogene. The CDR3 extends over 15 amino acids. The CDR3: CTSSREDRANYGYTF. CDR3 in DNA: TGCACCAGCAGCCGAGAGGACAGAGCTAACTATGGCTACACCTTC.

The V call is TRBV5-6, the J call TRBJ1-2; D gene unclear. Trimming stripped 0 bases from V and 4 bases from J, with 10 bases between. Looked up from germline, CDR1 is SGHDT and CDR2 is YYEEEE. The CDR3 covers 14 residues. CDR3: CASSLVGSPYGYTF. The CDR3 coding sequence is TGTGCCAGCAGCTTGGTCGGCAGTCCCTATGGCTACACCTTC.

The chain employs TRBV2 and TRBJ2-3; 8 nucleotides match TRBD2. The CDR3 is 15 amino acids. Germline V CDR1 and CDR2: SNHLY, FYNNEI. V was pared by 6 bases and J by 6 bases, with 11 bases of the junction left unmatched. CDR3 loop: CASSGAGETRDTQYF. The CDR3 DNA reads as TGTGCCAGCAGCGGAGCGGGAGAGACCCGCGATACGCAGTATTTT.